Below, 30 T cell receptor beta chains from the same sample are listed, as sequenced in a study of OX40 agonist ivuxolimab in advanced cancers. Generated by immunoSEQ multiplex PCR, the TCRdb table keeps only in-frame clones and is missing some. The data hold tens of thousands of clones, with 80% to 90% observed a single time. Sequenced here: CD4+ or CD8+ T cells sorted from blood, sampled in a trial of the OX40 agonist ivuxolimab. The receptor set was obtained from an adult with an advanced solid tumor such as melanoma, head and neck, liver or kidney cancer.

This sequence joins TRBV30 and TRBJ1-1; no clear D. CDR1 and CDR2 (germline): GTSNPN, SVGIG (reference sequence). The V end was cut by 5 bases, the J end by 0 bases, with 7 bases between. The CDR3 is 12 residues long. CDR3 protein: CAWVTMNTEAFF. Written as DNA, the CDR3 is TGTGCCTGGGTAACGATGAACACTGAAGCTTTCTTT.

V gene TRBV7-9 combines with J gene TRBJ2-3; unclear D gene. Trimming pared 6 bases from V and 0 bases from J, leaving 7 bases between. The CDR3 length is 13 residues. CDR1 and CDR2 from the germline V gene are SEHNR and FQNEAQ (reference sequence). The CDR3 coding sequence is TGTGCCAGCAGACCCAGAAGCACAGATACGCAGTATTTT. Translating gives CASRPRSTDTQYF.

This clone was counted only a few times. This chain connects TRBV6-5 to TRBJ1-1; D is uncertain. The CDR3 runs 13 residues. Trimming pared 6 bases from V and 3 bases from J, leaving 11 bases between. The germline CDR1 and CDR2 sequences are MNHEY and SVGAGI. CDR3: CASRMTADTEAFF. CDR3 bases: TGTGCCAGCAGAATGACTGCCGACACTGAAGCTTTCTTT.

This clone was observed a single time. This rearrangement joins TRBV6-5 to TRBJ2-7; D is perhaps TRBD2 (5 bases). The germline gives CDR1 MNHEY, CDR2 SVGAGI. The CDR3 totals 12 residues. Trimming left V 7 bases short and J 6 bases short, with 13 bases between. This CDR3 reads CASTGREPEQYF. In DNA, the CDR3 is TGTGCCAGCACCGGCCGGGAACCCGAGCAGTACTTC.

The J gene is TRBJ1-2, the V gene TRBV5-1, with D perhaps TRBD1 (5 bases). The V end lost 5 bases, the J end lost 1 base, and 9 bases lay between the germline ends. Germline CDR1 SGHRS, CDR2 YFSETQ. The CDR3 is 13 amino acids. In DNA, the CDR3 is TGCGCCAGCAGGCGGGACGGTAACTATGGCTACACCTTC. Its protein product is CASRRDGNYGYTF.

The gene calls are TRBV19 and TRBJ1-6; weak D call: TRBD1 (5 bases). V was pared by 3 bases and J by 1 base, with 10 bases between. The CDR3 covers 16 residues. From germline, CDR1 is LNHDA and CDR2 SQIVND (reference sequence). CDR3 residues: CASSIGGISYNSPLHF. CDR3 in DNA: TGTGCCAGTAGTATCGGGGGAATTTCCTATAATTCACCCCTCCACTTT.

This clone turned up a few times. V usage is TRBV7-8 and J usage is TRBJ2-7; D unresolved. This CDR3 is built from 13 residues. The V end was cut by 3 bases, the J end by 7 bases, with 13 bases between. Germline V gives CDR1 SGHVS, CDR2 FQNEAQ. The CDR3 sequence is CASSFQDPREQYF. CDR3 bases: TGTGCCAGCAGCTTTCAGGATCCTCGGGAGCAGTACTTC.

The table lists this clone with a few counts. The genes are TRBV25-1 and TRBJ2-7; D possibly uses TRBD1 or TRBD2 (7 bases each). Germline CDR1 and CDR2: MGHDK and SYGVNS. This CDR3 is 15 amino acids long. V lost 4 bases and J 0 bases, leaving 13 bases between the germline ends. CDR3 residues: CASSGTGEGSYEQYF. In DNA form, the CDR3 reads TGTGCCAGCAGTGGTACAGGGGAGGGCTCCTACGAGCAGTACTTC.

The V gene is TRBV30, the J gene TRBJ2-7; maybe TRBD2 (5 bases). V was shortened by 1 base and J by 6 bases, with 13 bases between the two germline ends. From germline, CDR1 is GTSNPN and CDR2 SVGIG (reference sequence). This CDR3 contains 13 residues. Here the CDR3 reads CAWSGALRAEQYF. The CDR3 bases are TGTGCCTGGAGTGGGGCTTTGCGGGCCGAGCAGTACTTC.

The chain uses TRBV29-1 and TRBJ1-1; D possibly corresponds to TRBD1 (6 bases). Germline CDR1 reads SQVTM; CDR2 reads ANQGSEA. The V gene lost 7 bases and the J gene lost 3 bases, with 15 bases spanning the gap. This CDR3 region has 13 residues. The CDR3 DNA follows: TGCAGCGCCTCCGAACAGGGCTACACTGAAGCTTTCTTT. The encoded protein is CSASEQGYTEAFF.

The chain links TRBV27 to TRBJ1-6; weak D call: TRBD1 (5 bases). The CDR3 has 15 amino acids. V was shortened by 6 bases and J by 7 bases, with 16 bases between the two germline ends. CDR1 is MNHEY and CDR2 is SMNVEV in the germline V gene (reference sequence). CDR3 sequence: CASSFGTVLNSPLHF. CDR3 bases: TGTGCCAGCAGCTTCGGGACGGTGCTCAATTCACCCCTCCACTTT.

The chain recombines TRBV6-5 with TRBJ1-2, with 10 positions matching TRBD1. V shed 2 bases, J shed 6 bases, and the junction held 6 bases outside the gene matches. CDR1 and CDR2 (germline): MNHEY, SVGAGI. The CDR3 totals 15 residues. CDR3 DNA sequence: TGTGCCAGCAGTTACGCGGTGGGACAGGGGAATGGCTACACCTTC. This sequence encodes CASSYAVGQGNGYTF.

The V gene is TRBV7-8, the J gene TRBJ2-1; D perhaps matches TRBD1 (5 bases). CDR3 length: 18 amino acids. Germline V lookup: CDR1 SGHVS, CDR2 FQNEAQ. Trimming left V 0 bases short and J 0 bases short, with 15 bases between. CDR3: CASSLAFSGLSSYNEQFF. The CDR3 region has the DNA TGTGCCAGCAGCTTAGCATTCTCAGGGCTTAGCTCCTACAATGAGCAGTTCTTC.

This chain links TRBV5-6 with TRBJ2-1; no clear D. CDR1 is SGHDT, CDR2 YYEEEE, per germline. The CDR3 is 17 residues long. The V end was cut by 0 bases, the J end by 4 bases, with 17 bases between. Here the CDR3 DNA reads TGTGCCAGCAGCTTGGACCAGTTTGGACGGGCTTACAATGAGCAGTTCTTC. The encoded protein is CASSLDQFGRAYNEQFF. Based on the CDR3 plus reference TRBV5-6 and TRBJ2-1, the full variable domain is DAGVTQSPTHLIKTRGQQVTLRCSPKSGHDTVSWYQQALGQGPQFIFQYYEEEERQRGNFPDRFSGHQFPNYSSELNVNALLLGDSALYLCASSLDQFGRAYNEQFFGPGTRLTVL.

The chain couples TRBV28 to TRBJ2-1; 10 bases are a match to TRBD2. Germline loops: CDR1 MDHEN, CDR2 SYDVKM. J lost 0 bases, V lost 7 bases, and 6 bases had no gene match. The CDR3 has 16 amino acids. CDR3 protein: CASTLLAGGSYNEQFF. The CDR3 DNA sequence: TGTGCCAGCACCCTATTAGCGGGGGGCTCCTACAATGAGCAGTTCTTC.

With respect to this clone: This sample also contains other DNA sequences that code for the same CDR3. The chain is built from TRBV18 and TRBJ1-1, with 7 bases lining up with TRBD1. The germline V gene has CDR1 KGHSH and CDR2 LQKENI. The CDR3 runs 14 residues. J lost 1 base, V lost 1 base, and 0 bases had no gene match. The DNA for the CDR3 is TGTGCCAGCTCACCACAGGGGGCGAACACTGAAGCTTTCTTT. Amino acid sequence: CASSPQGANTEAFF.

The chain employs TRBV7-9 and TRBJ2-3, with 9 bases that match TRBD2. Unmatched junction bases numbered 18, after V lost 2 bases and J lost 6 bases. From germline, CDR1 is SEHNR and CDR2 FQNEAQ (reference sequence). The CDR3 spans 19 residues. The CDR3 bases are TGTGCCAGCAGCTTAATCCGGATGGCGGGAGGGGGTCAGTCGGATACGCAGTATTTT. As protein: CASSLIRMAGGGQSDTQYF.

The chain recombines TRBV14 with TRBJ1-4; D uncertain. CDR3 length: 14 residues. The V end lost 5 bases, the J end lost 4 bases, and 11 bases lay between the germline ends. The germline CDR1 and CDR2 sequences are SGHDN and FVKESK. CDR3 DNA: TGTGCCAGCAGCGAGACCGACCTTAATGAAAAACTGTTTTTT. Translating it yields CASSETDLNEKLFF.

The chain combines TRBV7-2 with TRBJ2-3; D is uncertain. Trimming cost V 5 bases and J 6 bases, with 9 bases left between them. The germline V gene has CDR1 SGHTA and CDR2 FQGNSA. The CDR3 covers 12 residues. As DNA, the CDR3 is TGTGCCAGCAGCCCGCCCACCGATACGCAGTATTTT. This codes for CASSPPTDTQYF.

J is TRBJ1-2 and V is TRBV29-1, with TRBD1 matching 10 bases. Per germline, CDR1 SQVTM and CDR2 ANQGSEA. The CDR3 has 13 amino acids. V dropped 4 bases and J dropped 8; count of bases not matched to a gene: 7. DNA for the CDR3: TGCAGCGTTGTAGCCGACAGGGGGCGCGGCTACACCTTC. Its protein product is CSVVADRGRGYTF.

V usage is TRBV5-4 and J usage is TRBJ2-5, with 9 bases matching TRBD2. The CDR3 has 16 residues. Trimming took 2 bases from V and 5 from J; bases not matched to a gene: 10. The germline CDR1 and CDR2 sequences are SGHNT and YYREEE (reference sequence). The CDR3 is CASSFPLAGEGETQYF. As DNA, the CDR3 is TGTGCCAGCAGCTTCCCTTTAGCGGGAGAGGGGGAGACCCAGTACTTC.

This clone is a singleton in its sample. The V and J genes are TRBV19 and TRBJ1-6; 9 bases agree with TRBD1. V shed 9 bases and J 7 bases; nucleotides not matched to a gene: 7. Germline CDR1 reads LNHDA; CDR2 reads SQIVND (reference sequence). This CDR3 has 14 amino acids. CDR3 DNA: TGTGCCAGCAGCCCGACAGGGGGGAATTCACCCCTCCACTTT. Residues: CASSPTGGNSPLHF.

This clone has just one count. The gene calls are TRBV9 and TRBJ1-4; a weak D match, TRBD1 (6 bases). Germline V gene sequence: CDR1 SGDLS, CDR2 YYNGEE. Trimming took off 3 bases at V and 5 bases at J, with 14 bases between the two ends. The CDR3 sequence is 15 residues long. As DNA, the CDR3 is TGTGCCAGCAGCGCCCCCGGGACACAGAATGAAAAACTGTTTTTT. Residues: CASSAPGTQNEKLFF. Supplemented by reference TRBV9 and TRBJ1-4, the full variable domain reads DSGVTQTPKHLITATGQRVTLRCSPRSGDLSVYWYQQSLDQGLQFLIQYYNGEERAKGNILERFSAQQFPDLHSELNLSSLELGDSALYFCASSAPGTQNEKLFFGSGTQLSVL.

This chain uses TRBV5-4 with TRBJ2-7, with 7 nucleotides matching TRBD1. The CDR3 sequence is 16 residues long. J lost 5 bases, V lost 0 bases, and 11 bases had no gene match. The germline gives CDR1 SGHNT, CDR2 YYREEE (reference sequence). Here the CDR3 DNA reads TGTGCCAGCAGCTTGGACCGGGACAGAATCCCCCACGAGCAGTACTTC. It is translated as CASSLDRDRIPHEQYF.

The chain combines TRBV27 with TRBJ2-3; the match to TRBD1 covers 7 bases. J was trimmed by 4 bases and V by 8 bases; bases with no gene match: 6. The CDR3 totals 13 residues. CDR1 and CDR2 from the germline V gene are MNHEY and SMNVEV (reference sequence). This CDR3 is CASQRGRADTQYF. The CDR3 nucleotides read TGTGCCAGCCAGAGGGGGCGGGCAGATACGCAGTATTTT.

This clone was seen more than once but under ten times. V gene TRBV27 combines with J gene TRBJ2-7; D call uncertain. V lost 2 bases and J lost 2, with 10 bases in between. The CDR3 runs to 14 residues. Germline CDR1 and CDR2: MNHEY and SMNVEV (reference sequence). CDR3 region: CASSLRIGTYEQYF. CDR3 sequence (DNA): TGTGCCAGCAGTTTACGGATAGGAACCTACGAGCAGTACTTC.

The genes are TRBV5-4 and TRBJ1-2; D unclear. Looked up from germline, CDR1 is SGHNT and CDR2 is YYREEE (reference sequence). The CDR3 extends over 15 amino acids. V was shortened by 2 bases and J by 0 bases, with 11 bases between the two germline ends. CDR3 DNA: TGTGCCAGCAGCTTATCCTCGTCCCCTAACTATGGCTACACCTTC. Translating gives CASSLSSSPNYGYTF.

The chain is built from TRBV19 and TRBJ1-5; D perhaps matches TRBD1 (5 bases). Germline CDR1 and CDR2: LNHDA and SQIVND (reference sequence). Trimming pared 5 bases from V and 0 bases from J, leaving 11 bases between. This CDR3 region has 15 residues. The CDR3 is CASSGSGDSNQPQHF. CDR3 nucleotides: TGTGCCAGTAGTGGCTCGGGGGATAGCAATCAGCCCCAGCATTTT.

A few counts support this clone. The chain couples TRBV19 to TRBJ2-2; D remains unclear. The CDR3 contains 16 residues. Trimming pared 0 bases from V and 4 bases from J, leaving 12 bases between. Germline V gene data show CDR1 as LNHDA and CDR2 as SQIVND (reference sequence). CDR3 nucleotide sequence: TGTGCCAGTAGTATAGATCCTCGCTATACCACCGGGGAGCTGTTTTTT. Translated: CASSIDPRYTTGELFF.

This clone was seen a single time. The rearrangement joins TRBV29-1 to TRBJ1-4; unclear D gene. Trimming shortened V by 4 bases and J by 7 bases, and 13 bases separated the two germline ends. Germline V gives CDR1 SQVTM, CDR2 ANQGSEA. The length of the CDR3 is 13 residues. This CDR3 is CSVGGRLGEKLFF. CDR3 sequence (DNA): TGCAGCGTTGGAGGCAGGTTGGGTGAAAAACTGTTTTTT. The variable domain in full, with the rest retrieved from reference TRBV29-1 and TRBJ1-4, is SAVISQKPSRDICQRGTSLTIQCQVDSQVTMMFWYRQQPGQSLTLIATANQGSEATYESGFVIDKFPISRPNLTFSTLTVSNMSPEDSSIYLCSVGGRLGEKLFFGSGTQLSVL.